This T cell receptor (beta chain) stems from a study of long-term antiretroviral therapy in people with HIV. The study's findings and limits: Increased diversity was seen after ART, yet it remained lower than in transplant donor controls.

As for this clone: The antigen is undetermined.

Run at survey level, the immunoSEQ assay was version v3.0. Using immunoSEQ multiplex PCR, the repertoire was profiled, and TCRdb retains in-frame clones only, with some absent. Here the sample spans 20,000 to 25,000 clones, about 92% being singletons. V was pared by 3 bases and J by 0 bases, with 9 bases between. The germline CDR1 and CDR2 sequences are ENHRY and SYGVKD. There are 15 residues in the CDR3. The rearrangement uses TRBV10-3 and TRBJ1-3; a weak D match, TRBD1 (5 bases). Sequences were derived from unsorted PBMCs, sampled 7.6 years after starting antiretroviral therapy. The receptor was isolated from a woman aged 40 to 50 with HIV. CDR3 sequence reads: CAISDRGSSGNTIYF. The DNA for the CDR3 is TGTGCCATCAGTGATAGGGGAAGCTCTGGAAACACCATATATTTT.